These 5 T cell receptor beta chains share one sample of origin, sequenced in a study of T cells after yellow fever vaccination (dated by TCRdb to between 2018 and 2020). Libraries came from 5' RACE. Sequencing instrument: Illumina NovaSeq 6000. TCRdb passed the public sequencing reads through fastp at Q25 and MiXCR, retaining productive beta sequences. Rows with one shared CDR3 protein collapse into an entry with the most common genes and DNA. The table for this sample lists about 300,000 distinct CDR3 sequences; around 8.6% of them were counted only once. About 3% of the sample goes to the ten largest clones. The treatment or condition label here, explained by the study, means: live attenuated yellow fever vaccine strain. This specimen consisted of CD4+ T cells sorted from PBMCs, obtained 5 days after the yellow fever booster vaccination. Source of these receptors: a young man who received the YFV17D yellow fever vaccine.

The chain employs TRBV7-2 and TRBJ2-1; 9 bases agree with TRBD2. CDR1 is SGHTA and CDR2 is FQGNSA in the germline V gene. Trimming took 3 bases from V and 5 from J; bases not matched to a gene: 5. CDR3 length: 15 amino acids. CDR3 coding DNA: TGTGCCAGCAGCTTTCGAGCGGGGGGTGACAATGAGCAGTTCTTC. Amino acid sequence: CASSFRAGGDNEQFF.

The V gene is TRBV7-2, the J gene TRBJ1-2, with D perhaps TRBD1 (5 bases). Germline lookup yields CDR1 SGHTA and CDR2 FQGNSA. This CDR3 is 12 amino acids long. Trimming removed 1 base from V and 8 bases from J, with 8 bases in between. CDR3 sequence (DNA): TGTGCCAGCAGCTTAGTACGGGGGGGCTACACCTTC. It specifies CASSLVRGGYTF.

For the CDR3, the DNA is TGTGCCAGCAGTTTATCCCCGGGACAGAGCGAGCAGTACGTC. Translation gives CASSLSPGQSEQYV. The chain couples TRBV28 to TRBJ2-7; TRBD1 aligns across 7 bases. The trim removed 1 base at V and 6 bases at J, leaving 6 bases unmatched. CDR1 and CDR2 from the germline V gene are MDHEN and SYDVKM. The CDR3 spans 14 residues.

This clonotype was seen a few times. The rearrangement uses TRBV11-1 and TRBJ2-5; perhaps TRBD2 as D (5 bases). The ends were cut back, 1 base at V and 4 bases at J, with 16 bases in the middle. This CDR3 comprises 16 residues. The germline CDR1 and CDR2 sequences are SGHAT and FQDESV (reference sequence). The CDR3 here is CASSLGFRGRGETQYF. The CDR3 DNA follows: TGTGCCAGCAGCTTAGGATTTCGCGGCCGGGGAGAGACCCAGTACTTC.

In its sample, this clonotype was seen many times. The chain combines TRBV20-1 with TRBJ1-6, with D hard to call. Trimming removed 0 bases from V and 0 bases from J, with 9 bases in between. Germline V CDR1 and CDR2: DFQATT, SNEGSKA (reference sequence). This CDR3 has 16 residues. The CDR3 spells CSARDRGSSYNSPLHF. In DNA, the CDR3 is TGCAGTGCTAGAGATCGAGGGAGCTCCTATAATTCACCCCTCCACTTT.